This TCR beta chain was retrieved from a study of blood T cell repertoires in COVID-19. For the study at large: Samples taken during acute and convalescent COVID-19 were collected in the United States, Italy and Spain.

Profiling relied on immunoSEQ multiplex PCR, and the TCRdb table lists in-frame clones only, not all of them. The data hold some 190,000 clones, with approximately 80% observed a single time. Trimming at V came to 1 base and at J to 1 base, leaving 12 bases not matched to a gene. Per germline, CDR1 MGHDK and CDR2 SYGVNS. The CDR3 is made up of 18 amino acids. Participants, roughly 18 to 90 years old, spanned about two dozen US areas. The V and J genes are TRBV25-1 and TRBJ1-1; 7 bases fit TRBD1. Sequencing was carried out using PBMCs or T cells enriched from blood (not recorded which). The sequence was collected from a man aged 25 to 45 with acute COVID-19. The chain's CDR3 is CASSEFDRADLWNTEAFF. The CDR3 nucleotides are TGTGCCAGCAGTGAATTTGACAGGGCCGATTTGTGGAACACTGAAGCTTTCTTT.